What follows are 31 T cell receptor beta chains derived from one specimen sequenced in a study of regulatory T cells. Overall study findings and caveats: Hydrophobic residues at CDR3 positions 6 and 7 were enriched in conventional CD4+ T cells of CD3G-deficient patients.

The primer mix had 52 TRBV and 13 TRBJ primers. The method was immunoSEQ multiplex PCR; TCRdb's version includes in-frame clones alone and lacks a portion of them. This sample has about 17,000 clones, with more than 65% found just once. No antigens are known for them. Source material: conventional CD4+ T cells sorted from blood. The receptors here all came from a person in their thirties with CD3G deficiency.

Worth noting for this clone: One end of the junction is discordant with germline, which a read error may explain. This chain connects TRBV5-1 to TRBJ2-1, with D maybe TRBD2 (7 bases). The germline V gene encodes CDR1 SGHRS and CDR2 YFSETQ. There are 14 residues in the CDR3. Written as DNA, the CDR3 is TGCGCCAGCAGTTTGGGGGGGCCCTACAATGAGCAGTTCTTC. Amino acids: CASSLGGPYNEQFF.

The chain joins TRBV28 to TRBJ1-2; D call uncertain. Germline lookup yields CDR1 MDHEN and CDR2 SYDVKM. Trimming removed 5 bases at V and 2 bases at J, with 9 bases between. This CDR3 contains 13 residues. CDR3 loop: CASSIRGNYGYTF. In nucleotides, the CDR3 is TGTGCCAGCAGTATACGGGGAAACTATGGCTACACCTTC.

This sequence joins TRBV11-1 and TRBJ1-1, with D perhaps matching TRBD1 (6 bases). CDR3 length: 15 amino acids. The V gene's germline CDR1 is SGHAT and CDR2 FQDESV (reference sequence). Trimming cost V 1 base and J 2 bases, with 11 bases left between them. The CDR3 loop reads CASSLGGTINTEAFF. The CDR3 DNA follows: TGTGCCAGCAGCTTAGGCGGGACAATAAACACTGAAGCTTTCTTT.

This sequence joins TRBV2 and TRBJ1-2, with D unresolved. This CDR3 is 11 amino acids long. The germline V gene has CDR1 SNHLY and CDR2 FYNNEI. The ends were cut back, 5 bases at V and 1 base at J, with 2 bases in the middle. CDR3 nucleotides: TGTGCCAGCAGTCTTAACTATGGCTACACCTTC. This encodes CASSLNYGYTF.

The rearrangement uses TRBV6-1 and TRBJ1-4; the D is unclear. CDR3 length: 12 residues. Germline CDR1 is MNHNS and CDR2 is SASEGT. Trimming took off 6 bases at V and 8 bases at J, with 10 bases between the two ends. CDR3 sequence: CASRHNTEKLFF. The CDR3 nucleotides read TGTGCCAGCAGGCACAACACCGAAAAACTGTTTTTT.

CDR3: CASSGQGIYEKLFF. CDR3 nucleotide sequence: TGTGCCAGCAGTGGGCAGGGAATATATGAAAAACTGTTTTTT. The V call is TRBV28, the J call TRBJ1-4, with TRBD1 as a possible D gene (5 bases). Germline loops: CDR1 MDHEN, CDR2 SYDVKM. The CDR3 sequence is 14 residues long. Trimming took 5 bases from V and 6 from J, leaving 13 bases between them. The complete variable domain, with remaining parts taken from reference TRBV28 and TRBJ1-4, reads DVKVTQSSRYLVKRTGEKVFLECVQDMDHENMFWYRQDPGLGLRLIYFSYDVKMKEKGDIPEGYSVSREKKERFSLILESASTNQTSMYLCASSGQGIYEKLFFGSGTQLSVL.

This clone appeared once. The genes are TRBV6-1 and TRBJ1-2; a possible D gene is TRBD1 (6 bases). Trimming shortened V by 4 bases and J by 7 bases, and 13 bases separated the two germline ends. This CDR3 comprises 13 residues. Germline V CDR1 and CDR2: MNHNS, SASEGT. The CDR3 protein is CASSGDRFRGYTF. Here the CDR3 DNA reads TGTGCCAGCAGTGGAGACAGGTTCCGTGGCTACACCTTC.

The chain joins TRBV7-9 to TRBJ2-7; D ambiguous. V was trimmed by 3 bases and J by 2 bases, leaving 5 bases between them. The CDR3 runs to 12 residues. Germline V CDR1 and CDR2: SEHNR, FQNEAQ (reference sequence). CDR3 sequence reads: CASSFTPYEQYF. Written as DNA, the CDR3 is TGTGCCAGCAGCTTTACCCCCTACGAGCAGTACTTC.

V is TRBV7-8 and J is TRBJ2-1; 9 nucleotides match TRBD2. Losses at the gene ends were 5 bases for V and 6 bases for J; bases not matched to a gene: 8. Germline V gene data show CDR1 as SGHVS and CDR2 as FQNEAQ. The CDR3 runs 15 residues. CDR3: CASSPLRGRGNEQFF. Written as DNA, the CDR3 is TGTGCCAGCAGCCCCCTCCGCGGGAGGGGCAATGAGCAGTTCTTC.

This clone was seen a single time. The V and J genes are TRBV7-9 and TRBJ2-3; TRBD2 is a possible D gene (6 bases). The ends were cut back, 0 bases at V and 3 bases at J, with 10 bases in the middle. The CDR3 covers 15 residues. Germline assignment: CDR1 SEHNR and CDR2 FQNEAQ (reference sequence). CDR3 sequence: CASSLASGETDTQYF. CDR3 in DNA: TGTGCCAGCAGCTTAGCGTCGGGAGAGACAGATACGCAGTATTTT.

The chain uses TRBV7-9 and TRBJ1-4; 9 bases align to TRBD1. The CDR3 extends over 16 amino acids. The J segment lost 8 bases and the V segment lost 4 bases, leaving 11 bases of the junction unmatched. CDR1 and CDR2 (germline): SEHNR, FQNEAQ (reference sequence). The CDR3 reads CASSSTSGTGREKLFF. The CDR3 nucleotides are TGTGCCAGCAGCTCTACCTCCGGGACAGGGCGAGAAAAACTGTTTTTT.

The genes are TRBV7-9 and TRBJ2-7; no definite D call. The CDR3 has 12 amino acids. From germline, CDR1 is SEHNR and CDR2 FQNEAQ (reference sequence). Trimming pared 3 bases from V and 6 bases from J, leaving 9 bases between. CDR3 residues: CASSFDLGEQYF. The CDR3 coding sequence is TGTGCCAGCAGCTTTGACCTTGGCGAGCAGTACTTC. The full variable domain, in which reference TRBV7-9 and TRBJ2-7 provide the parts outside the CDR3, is DTGVSQNPRHKITKRGQNVTFRCDPISEHNRLYWYRQTLGQGPEFLTYFQNEAQLEKSRLLSDRFSAERPKGSFSTLEIQRTEQGDSAMYLCASSFDLGEQYFGPGTRLTVT.

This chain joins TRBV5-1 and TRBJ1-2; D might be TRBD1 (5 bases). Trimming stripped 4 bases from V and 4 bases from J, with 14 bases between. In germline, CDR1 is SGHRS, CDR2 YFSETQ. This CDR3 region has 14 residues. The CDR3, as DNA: TGCGCCAGCAGCCCTGGGCGGGACCTCTATGGCTACACCTTC. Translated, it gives CASSPGRDLYGYTF.

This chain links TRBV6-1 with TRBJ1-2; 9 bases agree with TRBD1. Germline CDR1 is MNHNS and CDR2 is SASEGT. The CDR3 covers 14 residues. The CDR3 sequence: CAVRLGQGNYGYTF. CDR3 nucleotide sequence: TGTGCAGTCCGGCTGGGACAGGGTAACTATGGCTACACCTTC.

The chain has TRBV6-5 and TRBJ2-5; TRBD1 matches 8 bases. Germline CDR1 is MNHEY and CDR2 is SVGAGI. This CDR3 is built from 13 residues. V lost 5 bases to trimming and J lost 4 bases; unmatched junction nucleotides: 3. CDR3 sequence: CASSRGTGETQYF. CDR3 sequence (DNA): TGTGCCAGCAGTAGGGGGACAGGAGAGACCCAGTACTTC.

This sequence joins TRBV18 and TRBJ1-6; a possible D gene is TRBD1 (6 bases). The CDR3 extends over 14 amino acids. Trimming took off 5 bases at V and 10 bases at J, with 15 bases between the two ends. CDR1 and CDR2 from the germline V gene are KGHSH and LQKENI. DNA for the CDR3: TGTGCCAGCTCATTAGAGGGGGGACGATCACCCCTCCACTTT. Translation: CASSLEGGRSPLHF.

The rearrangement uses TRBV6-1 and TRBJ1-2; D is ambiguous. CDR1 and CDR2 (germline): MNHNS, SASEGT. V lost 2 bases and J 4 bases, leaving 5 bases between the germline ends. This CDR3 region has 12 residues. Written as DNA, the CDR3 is TGTGCCAGCAGTGAAAAAGGCTATGGCTACACCTTC. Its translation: CASSEKGYGYTF.

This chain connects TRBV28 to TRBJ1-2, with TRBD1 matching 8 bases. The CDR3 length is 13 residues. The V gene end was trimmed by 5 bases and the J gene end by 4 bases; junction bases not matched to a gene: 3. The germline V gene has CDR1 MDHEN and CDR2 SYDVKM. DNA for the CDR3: TGTGCCAGCAGTGGGGACAGGAGCTATGGCTACACCTTC. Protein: CASSGDRSYGYTF.

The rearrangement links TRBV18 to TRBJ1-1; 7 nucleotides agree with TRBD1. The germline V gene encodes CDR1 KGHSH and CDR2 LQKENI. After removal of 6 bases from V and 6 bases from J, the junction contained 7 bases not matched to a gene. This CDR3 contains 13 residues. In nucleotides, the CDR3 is TGTGCCAGCTCGCGAAACAGGGGCTCTGAAGCTTTCTTT. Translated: CASSRNRGSEAFF.

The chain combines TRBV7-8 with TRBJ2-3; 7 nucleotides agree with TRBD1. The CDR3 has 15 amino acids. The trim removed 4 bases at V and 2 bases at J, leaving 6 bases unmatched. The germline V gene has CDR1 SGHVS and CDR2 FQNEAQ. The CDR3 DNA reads TGTGCCAGCAGCTCGAGGGACAGAATCACAGATACGCAGTATTTT. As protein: CASSSRDRITDTQYF.

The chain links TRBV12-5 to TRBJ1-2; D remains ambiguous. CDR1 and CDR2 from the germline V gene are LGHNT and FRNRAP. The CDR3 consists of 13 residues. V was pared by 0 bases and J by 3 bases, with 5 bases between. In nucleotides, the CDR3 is TGTGCTAGTGGTTTGGTTCAAGACTATGGCTACACCTTC. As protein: CASGLVQDYGYTF.

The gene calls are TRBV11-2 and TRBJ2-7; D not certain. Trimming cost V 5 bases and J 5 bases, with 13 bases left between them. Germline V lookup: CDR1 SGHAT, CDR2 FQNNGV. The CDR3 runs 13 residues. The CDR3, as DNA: TGTGCCAGCAGCAATGCCCGTGGCCACGAGCAGTACTTC. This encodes CASSNARGHEQYF.

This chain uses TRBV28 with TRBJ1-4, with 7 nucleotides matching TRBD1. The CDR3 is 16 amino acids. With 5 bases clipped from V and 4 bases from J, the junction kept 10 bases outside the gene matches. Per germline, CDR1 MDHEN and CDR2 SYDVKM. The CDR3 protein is CASSQLAAGGNEKLFF. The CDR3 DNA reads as TGTGCCAGCAGTCAATTGGCGGCAGGGGGTAATGAAAAACTGTTTTTT. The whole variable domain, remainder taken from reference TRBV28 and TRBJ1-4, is DVKVTQSSRYLVKRTGEKVFLECVQDMDHENMFWYRQDPGLGLRLIYFSYDVKMKEKGDIPEGYSVSREKKERFSLILESASTNQTSMYLCASSQLAAGGNEKLFFGSGTQLSVL.

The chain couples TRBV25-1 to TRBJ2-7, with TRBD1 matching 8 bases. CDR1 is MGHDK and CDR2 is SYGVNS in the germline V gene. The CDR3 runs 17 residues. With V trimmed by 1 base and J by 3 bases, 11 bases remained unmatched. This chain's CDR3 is CASSESRYQGADYEQYF. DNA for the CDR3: TGTGCCAGCAGTGAATCGAGGTACCAGGGGGCCGACTACGAGCAGTACTTC.

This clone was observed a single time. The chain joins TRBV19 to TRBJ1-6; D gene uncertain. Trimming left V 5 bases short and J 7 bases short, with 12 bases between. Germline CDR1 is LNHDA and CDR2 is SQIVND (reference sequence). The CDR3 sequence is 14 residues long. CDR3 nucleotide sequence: TGTGCCAGTAGTGAAGGGTTCGCGAATTCACCCCTCCACTTT. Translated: CASSEGFANSPLHF. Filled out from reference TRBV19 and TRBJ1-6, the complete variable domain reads DGGITQSPKYLFRKEGQNVTLSCEQNLNHDAMYWYRQDPGQGLRLIYYSQIVNDFQKGDIAEGYSVSREKKESFPLTVTSAQKNPTAFYLCASSEGFANSPLHFGNGTRLTVT.

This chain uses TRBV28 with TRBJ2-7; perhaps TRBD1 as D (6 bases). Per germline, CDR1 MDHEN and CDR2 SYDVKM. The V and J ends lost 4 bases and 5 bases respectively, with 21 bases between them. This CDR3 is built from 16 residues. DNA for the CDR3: TGTGCCAGCAGTTCCCCCCAATGGGGGCGCATAAACGAGCAGTACTTC. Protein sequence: CASSSPQWGRINEQYF.

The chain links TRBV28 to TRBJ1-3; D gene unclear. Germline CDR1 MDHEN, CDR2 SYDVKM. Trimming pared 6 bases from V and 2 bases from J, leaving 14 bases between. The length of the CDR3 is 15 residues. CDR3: CASRGPPKPGNTIYF. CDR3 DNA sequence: TGTGCCAGCAGAGGGCCTCCTAAGCCTGGAAACACCATATATTTT.

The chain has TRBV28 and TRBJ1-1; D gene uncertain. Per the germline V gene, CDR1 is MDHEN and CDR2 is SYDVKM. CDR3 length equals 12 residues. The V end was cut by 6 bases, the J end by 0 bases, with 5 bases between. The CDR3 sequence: CASRTLNTEAFF. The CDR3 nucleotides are TGTGCCAGCAGGACTTTGAACACTGAAGCTTTCTTT.

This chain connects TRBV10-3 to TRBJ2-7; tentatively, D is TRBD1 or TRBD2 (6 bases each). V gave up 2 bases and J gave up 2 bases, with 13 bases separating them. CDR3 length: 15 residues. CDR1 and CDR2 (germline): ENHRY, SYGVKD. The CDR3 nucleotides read TGTGCCATCAGTGAGAGTGGGGGGACAACCTACGAGCAGTACTTC. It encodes CAISESGGTTYEQYF.

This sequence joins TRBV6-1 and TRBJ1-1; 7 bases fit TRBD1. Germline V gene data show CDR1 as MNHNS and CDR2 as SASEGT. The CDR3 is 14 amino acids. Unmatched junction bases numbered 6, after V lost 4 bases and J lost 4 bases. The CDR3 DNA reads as TGTGCCAGCAGTGGCAGGGGGGGAAGCACTGAAGCTTTCTTT. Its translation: CASSGRGGSTEAFF.

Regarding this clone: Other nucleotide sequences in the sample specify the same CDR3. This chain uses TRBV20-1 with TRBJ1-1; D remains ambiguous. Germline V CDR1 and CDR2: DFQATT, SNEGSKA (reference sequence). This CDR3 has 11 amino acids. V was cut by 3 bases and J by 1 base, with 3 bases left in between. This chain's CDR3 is CSARRNTEAFF. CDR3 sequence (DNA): TGCAGTGCTAGGAGGAACACTGAAGCTTTCTTT.